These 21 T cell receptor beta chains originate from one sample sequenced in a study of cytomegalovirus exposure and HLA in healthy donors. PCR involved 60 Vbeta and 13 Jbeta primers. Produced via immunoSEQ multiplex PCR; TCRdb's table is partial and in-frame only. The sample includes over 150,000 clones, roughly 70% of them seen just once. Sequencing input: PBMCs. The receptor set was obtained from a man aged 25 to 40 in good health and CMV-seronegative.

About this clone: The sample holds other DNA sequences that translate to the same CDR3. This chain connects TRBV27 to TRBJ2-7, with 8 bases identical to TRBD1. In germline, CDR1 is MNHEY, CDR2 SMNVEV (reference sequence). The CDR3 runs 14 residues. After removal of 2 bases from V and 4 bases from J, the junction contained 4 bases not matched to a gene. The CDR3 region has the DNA TGTGCCAGCAGTTTAGGACAGGGCTGGTACGAGCAGTACTTC. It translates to CASSLGQGWYEQYF.

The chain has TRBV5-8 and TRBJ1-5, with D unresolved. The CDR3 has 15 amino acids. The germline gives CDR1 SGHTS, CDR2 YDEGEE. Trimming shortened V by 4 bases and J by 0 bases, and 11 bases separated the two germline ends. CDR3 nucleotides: TGTGCCAGCAGCCTCGGGGAGAATAGCAATCAGCCCCAGCATTTT. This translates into CASSLGENSNQPQHF.

CDR3 in amino acids: CASSPTLDTGELFF. For the CDR3, the DNA is TGTGCCAGTAGCCCTACCTTAGACACCGGGGAGCTGTTTTTT. The V and J genes are TRBV19 and TRBJ2-2; D gene uncertain. Deletions cut 6 bases from V and 3 bases from J, with 11 bases between. The CDR3 spans 14 residues. The germline gives CDR1 LNHDA, CDR2 SQIVND (reference sequence). The full variable domain, in which reference TRBV19 and TRBJ2-2 provide the parts outside the CDR3, is DGGITQSPKYLFRKEGQNVTLSCEQNLNHDAMYWYRQDPGQGLRLIYYSQIVNDFQKGDIAEGYSVSREKKESFPLTVTSAQKNPTAFYLCASSPTLDTGELFFGEGSRLTVL.

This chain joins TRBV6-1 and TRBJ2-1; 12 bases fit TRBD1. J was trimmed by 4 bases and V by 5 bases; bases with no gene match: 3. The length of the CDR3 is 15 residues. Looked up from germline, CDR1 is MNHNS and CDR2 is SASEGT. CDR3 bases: TGTGCCAGCAGTTGGGGACAGGGGGCGTACAATGAGCAGTTCTTC. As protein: CASSWGQGAYNEQFF.

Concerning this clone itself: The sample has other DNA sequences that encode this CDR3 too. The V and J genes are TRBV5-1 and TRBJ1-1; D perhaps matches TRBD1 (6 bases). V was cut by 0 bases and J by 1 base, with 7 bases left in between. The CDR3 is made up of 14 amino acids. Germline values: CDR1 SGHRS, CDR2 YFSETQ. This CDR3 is CASSLGRGNTEAFF. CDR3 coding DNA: TGCGCCAGCAGCTTGGGCAGGGGGAACACTGAAGCTTTCTTT.

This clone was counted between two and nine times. The CDR3 DNA reads as TGTGCCAGCAGCTCAGGGGCCCTTAGCTCCTACAATGAGCAGTTCTTC. Translated: CASSSGALSSYNEQFF. The chain is built from TRBV5-5 and TRBJ2-1, with D possibly TRBD1 on 6 matching bases. CDR1 and CDR2 from the germline V gene are SGHKS and YYEKEE (reference sequence). The CDR3 loop spans 16 amino acids. V lost 3 bases and J 0 bases, leaving 13 bases between the germline ends.

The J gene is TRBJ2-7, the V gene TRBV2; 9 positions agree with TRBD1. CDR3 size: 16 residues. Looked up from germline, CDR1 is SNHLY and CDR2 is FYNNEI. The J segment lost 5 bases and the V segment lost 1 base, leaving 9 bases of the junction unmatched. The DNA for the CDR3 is TGTGCCAGCAGTGAAGAAATCGGGACAGGGATCGACGAGCAGTACTTC. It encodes CASSEEIGTGIDEQYF.

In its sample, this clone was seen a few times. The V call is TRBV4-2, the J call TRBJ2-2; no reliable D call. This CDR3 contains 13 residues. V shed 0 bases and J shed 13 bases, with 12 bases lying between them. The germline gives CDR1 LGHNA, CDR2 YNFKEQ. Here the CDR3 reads CASSQEGDSRLFF. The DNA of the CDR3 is TGTGCCAGCAGCCAAGAAGGAGACTCTCGGCTGTTTTTT.

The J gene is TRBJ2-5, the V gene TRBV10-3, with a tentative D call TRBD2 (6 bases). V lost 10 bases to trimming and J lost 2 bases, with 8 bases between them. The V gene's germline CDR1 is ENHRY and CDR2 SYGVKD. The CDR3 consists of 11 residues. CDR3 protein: CATGGQETQYF. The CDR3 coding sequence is TGTGCCACCGGAGGGCAAGAGACCCAGTACTTC.

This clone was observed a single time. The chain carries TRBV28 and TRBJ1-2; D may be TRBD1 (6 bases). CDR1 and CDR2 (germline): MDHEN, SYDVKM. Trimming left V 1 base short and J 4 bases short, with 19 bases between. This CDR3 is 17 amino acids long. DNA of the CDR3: TGTGCCAGCAGTTTATCGACCCCGGGACAACTAATCTATGGCTACACCTTC. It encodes CASSLSTPGQLIYGYTF.

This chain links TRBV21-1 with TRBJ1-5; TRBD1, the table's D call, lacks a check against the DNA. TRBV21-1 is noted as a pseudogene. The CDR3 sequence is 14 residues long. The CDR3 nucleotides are TGTGCCAGGACAGGGGTTTCGTGCAATCAGCCCCAGCATTTT. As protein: CARTGVSCNQPQHF.

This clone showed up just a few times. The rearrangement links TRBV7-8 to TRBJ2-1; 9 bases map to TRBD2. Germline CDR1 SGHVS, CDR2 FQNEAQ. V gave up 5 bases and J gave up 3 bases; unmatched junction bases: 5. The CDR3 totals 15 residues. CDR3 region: CASSTSSGDYNEQFF. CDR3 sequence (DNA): TGTGCCAGCAGCACATCTAGCGGGGACTACAATGAGCAGTTCTTC.

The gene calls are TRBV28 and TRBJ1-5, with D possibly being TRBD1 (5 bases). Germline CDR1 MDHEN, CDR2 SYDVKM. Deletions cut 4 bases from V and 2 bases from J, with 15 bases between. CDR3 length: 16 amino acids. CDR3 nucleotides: TGTGCCAGCAGTTCTATGGGGGGTGGTGGCAATCAGCCCCAGCATTTT. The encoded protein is CASSSMGGGGNQPQHF.

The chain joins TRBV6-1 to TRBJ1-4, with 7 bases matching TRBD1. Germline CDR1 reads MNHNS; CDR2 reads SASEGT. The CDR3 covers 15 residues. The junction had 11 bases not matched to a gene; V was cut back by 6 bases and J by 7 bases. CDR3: CASSSGGTVAEKLFF. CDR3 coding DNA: TGTGCCAGCAGCTCCGGCGGGACAGTGGCTGAAAAACTGTTTTTT.

The CDR3: CASGPPGQGIGSNQPQHF. The CDR3 bases are TGTGCTAGTGGTCCCCCGGGACAGGGAATCGGTAGCAATCAGCCCCAGCATTTT. This chain connects TRBV12-5 to TRBJ1-5; 9 positions match TRBD1. The CDR3 length is 18 residues. J was trimmed by 0 bases and V by 5 bases; bases with no gene match: 11. Germline V gene sequence: CDR1 LGHNT, CDR2 FRNRAP.

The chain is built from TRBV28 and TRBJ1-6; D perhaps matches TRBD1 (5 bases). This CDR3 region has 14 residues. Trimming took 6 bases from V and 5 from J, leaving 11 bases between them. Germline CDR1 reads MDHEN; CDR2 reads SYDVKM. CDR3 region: CASREGLNNSPLHF. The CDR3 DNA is TGTGCCAGCAGGGAGGGGCTGAATAATTCACCCCTCCACTTT.

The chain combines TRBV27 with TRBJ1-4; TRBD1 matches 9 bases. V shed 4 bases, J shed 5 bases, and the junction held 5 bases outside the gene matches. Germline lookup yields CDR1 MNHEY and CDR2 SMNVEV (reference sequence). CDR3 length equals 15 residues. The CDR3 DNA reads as TGTGCCAGCAGTTCCCTCGGGACAGGGAATGAAAAACTGTTTTTT. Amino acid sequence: CASSSLGTGNEKLFF.

The CDR3 DNA follows: TGTGCCAGCAGTTTGGGCGGGGCAGGATATGGCTACACCTTC. This gives the protein CASSLGGAGYGYTF. The J gene is TRBJ1-2, the V gene TRBV28, with D perhaps TRBD1 (5 bases). CDR3 length: 14 amino acids. Trimming took off 3 bases at V and 5 bases at J, with 13 bases between the two ends. Germline V gene data show CDR1 as MDHEN and CDR2 as SYDVKM.

CDR3 sequence: CASSHPGQAHEQYF. In DNA form, the CDR3 reads TGCGCCAGCAGCCACCCGGGACAGGCCCACGAGCAGTACTTC. The rearrangement uses TRBV4-1 and TRBJ2-7; TRBD1 matches at 8 bases. The CDR3 runs to 14 residues. Germline CDR1 reads MGHRA; CDR2 reads YSYEKL. The trim removed 3 bases at V and 5 bases at J, leaving 6 bases unmatched.

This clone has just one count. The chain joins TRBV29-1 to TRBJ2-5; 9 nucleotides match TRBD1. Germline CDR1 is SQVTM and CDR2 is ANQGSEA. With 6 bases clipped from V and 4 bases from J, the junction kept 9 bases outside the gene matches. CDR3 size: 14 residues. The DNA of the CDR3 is TGCAGCGTAATACCGGGACAGGGACGAGAGACCCAGTACTTC. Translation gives CSVIPGQGRETQYF.

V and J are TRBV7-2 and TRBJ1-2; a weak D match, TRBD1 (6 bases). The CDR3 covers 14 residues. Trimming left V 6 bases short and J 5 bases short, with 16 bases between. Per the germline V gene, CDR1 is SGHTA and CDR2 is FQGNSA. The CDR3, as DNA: TGTGCCAGCAGTCGTCAGCAGGGGCCTTATGGCTACACCTTC. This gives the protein CASSRQQGPYGYTF.